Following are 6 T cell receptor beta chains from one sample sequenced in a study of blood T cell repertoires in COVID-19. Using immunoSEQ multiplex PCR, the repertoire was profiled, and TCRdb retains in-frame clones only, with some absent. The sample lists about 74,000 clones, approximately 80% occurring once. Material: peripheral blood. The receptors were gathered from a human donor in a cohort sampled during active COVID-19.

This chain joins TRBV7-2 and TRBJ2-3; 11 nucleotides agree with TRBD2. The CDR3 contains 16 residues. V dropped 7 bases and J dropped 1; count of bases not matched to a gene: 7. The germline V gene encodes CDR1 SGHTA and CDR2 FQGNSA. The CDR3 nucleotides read TGTGCCAGCACCAACCTACTAGCGGGAGGCACAGATACGCAGTATTTT. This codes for CASTNLLAGGTDTQYF.

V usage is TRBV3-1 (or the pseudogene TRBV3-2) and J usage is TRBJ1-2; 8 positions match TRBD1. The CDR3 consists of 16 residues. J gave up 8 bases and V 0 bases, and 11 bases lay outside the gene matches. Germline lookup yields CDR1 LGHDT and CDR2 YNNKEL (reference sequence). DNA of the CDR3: TGTGCCAGCAGCCAAGATGGAGGACAGGGTCTCTGGGGCTACACCTTC. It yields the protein CASSQDGGQGLWGYTF.

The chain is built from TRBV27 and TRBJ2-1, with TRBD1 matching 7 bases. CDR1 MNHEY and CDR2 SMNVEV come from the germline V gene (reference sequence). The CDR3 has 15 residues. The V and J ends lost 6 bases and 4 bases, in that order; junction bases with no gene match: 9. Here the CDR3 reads CASSSTGTLYNEQFF. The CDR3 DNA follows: TGTGCCAGCAGCTCGACAGGGACCCTGTACAATGAGCAGTTCTTC.

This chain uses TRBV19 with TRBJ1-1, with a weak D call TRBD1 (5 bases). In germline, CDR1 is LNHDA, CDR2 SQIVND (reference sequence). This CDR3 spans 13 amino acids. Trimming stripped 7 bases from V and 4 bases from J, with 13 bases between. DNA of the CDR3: TGTGCCAGTAAATGGCAGGGAGGCACTGAAGCTTTCTTT. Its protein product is CASKWQGGTEAFF. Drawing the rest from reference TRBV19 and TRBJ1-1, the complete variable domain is DGGITQSPKYLFRKEGQNVTLSCEQNLNHDAMYWYRQDPGQGLRLIYYSQIVNDFQKGDIAEGYSVSREKKESFPLTVTSAQKNPTAFYLCASKWQGGTEAFFGQGTRLTVV.

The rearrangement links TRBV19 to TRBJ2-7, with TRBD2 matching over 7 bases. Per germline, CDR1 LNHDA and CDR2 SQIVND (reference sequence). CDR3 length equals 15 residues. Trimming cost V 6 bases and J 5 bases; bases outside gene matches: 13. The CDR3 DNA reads TGTGCCAGTAGCCTCTGGGGAGGGGTAGGCGACGAGCAGTACTTC. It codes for CASSLWGGVGDEQYF.

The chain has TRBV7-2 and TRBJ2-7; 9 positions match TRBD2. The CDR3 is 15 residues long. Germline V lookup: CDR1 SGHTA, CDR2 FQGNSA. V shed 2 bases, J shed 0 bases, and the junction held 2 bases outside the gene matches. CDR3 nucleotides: TGTGCCAGCAGCTTACTAGCGGGAAACTCCTACGAGCAGTACTTC. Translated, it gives CASSLLAGNSYEQYF. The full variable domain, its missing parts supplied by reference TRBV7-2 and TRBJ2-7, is GAGVSQSPSNKVTEKGKDVELRCDPISGHTALYWYRQSLGQGLEFLIYFQGNSAPDKSGLPSDRFSAERTGGSVSTLTIQRTQQEDSAVYLCASSLLAGNSYEQYFGPGTRLTVT.